This entry describes one T cell receptor (beta chain). This specimen comes from a study of blood T cell repertoires in COVID-19. On the study more broadly: Collection of acute and convalescent COVID-19 samples took place in the United States, Italy and Spain.

Germline V gene lookup returns CDR1 MDHEN and CDR2 SYDVKM. This CDR3 contains 13 residues. Trimming pared 3 bases from V and 6 bases from J, leaving 12 bases between. Assay: immunoSEQ multiplex PCR; the TCRdb copy retains only in-frame clones and omits some. The sample records hundreds of thousands of clones, about 90% being singletons. The TCR originated in a man aged 35 to 55 with acute or convalescent COVID-19. The V call is TRBV28, the J call TRBJ2-7, with D perhaps TRBD1 (5 bases). Sequencing used peripheral blood. In DNA, the CDR3 is TGTGCCAGCAGTTTTCAGGGCAGAGGCGAGCAGTACTTC. Translating it yields CASSFQGRGEQYF.